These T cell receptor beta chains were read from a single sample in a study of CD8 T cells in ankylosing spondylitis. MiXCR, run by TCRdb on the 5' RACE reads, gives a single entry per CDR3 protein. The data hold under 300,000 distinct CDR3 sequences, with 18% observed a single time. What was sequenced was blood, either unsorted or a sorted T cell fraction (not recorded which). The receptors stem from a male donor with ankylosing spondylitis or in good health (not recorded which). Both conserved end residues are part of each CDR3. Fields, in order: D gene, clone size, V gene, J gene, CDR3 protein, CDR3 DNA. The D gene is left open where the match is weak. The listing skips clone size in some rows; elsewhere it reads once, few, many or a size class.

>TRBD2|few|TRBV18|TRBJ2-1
CASSPPGGSSSYNEQFF
TGTGCCAGCTCACCACCTGGCGGGAGCTCCTCCTACAATGAGCAGTTCTTC
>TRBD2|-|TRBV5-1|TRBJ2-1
CASSLEGLAEPYNEQFF
TGCGCCAGCAGCTTGGAGGGACTAGCGGAGCCCTACAATGAGCAGTTCTTC
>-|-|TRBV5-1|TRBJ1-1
CASSLSGGAGNTEAFF
TGCGCCAGCAGCTTGTCCGGGGGGGCTGGGAACACTGAAGCTTTCTTT
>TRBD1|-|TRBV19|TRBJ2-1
CASSTTGGPYNEQFF
TGTGCCAGTAGTACCACAGGGGGGCCCTACAATGAGCAGTTCTTC
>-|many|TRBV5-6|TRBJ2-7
CASHQFGDYEQYF
TGTGCCAGCCATCAATTTGGGGACTACGAGCAGTACTTC
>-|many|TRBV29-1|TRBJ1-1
CSVTGTMVGHTEAFF
TGCAGCGTAACCGGGACAATGGTGGGCCACACTGAAGCTTTCTTT
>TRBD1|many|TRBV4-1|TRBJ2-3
CASSQVDRGGTDTQYF
TGCGCCAGCAGCCAAGTCGACAGGGGGGGCACAGATACGCAGTATTTT
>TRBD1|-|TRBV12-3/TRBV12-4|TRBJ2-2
CASSPSGRGYTGELFF
TGTGCCAGCAGCCCCTCGGGCAGGGGGTACACCGGGGAGCTGTTTTTT
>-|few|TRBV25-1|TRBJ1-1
CASMGQEYTEAFF
TGTGCCAGCATGGGTCAGGAATACACTGAAGCTTTCTTT
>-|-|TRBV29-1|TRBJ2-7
CSVETASSYEQYF
TGCAGCGTTGAAACGGCATCCTCCTACGAGCAGTACTTC